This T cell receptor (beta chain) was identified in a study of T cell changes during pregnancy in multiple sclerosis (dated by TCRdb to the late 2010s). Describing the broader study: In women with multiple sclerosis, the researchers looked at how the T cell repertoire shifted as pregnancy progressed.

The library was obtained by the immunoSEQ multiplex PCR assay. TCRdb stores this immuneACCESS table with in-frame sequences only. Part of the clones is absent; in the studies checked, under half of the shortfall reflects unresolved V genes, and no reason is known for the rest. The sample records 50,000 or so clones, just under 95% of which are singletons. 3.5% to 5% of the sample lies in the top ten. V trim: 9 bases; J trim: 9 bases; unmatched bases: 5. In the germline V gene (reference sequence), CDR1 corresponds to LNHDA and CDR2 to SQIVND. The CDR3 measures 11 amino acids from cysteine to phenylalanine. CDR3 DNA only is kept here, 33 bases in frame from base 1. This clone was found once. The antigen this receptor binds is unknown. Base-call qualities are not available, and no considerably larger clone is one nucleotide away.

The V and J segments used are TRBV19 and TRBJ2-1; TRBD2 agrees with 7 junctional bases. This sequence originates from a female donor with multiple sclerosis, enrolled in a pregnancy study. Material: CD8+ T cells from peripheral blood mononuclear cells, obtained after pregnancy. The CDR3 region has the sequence CASPSGGEQFF. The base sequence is TGTGCCAGCCCTTCGGGAGGTGAGCAGTTCTTC.